Below are 26 T cell receptor beta chains sequenced from a single sample in a study of blood T cell repertoires in COVID-19. Some clones are missing from TCRdb's copy, which holds only in-frame ones; the method was immunoSEQ multiplex PCR. The repertoire has some 110,000 clones, roughly 90% of them found once; the top ten carry 5% to 6.5%. Sequenced: peripheral blood. These receptors were taken from a human donor in a cohort sampled during active COVID-19.

The genes are TRBV3-1 (or the pseudogene TRBV3-2) and TRBJ1-5; a possible D gene is TRBD1 (5 bases). Germline V gene sequence: CDR1 LGHDT, CDR2 YNNKEL (reference sequence). This CDR3 spans 13 amino acids. V was shortened by 1 base and J by 5 bases, with 6 bases between the two germline ends. The chain's CDR3 is CASSQGGHQPQHF. For the CDR3, the DNA is TGTGCCAGCAGCCAAGGGGGCCATCAGCCCCAGCATTTT.

The genes are TRBV4-1 and TRBJ2-1; 9 nucleotides match TRBD2. The CDR3 has 16 amino acids. Germline V gives CDR1 MGHRA, CDR2 YSYEKL. With 1 base clipped from V and 10 bases from J, the junction kept 11 bases outside the gene matches. CDR3 sequence: CASSQGGLATGLEQFF. DNA for the CDR3: TGCGCCAGCAGCCAAGGGGGACTAGCAACAGGTCTAGAGCAGTTCTTC.

This chain joins TRBV9 and TRBJ1-3, with 7 positions matching TRBD1. The CDR3 covers 18 residues. The V and J ends lost 4 bases and 1 base, in that order; junction bases with no gene match: 14. Germline V gene data show CDR1 as SGDLS and CDR2 as YYNGEE. The CDR3 here is CASSPDQLDRESGNTIYF. The CDR3 DNA is TGTGCCAGCAGCCCAGACCAGCTAGACAGGGAGTCTGGAAACACCATATATTTT.

V and J are TRBV3-1 (or the pseudogene TRBV3-2) and TRBJ1-1, with D possibly matching TRBD1 (5 bases). This CDR3 comprises 15 residues. Between the trimmed V and J ends, which lost 0 bases and 5 bases, there was a span of 13 bases. The V gene's germline CDR1 is LGHDT and CDR2 YNNKEL (reference sequence). For the CDR3, the DNA is TGTGCCAGCAGCCAAGACCCCGGGGGAGGGACTGAAGCTTTCTTT. Translating it yields CASSQDPGGGTEAFF.

V is TRBV6-4 and J is TRBJ2-1; 9 nucleotides line up with TRBD2. The germline CDR1 and CDR2 sequences are MRHNA and SNTAGT. The ends lost 0 bases at V and 3 bases at J; junction bases unmatched: 0. The CDR3 covers 15 residues. CDR3 DNA sequence: TGTGCCAGCAGTGACTCGCGGGGGGGCTACAATGAGCAGTTCTTC. Translated: CASSDSRGGYNEQFF.

V usage is TRBV3-1 (or the pseudogene TRBV3-2) and J usage is TRBJ1-3, with 11 bases identical to TRBD1. The length of the CDR3 is 13 residues. V trimming: 10 bases; J trimming: 5 bases; junction bases outside the gene matches: 4. Germline CDR1 reads LGHDT; CDR2 reads YNNKEL (reference sequence). The CDR3 nucleotides are TGTGCCACCGGGACAGGGGGAAGAAACACCATATATTTT. Translating gives CATGTGGRNTIYF.

The rearrangement links TRBV7-9 to TRBJ1-4, with 7 bases fitting TRBD1. CDR1 and CDR2 (germline): SEHNR, FQNEAQ (reference sequence). The junction had 4 bases not matched to a gene; V was cut back by 6 bases and J by 3 bases. The CDR3 covers 14 residues. The CDR3 is CASRQQGPNEKLFF. The CDR3 nucleotides read TGTGCCAGCAGACAACAGGGGCCTAATGAAAAACTGTTTTTT.

This chain connects TRBV7-8 to TRBJ2-7; tentatively, D is TRBD1 (5 bases). V lost 5 bases and J 1 base, leaving 12 bases between the germline ends. CDR1 is SGHVS, CDR2 FQNEAQ, per germline. The CDR3 totals 14 residues. The CDR3 DNA reads as TGTGCCAGCAGCCACAGGTCGAGTTCCTACGAGCAGTACTTC. Encoded protein: CASSHRSSSYEQYF.

The genes are TRBV13 and TRBJ2-1, with 9 bases identical to TRBD2. Germline V CDR1 and CDR2: PRHDT, FYEKMQ (reference sequence). CDR3 length equals 15 residues. The V and J ends lost 2 bases and 9 bases, in that order; junction bases with no gene match: 8. The CDR3 sequence: CASSLRGGGAGEQFF. The CDR3, as DNA: TGTGCCAGCAGCTTACGTGGCGGGGGGGCTGGTGAGCAGTTCTTC.

The V call is TRBV3-1 (or the pseudogene TRBV3-2), the J call TRBJ2-1; D call uncertain. CDR1 is LGHDT, CDR2 YNNKEL, per germline (reference sequence). This CDR3 is 15 amino acids long. V lost 2 bases, J lost 3 bases, and 11 bases lay in between. Here the CDR3 reads CASSQFLRSYNEQFF. CDR3 nucleotides: TGTGCCAGCAGCCAATTTCTCAGAAGCTACAATGAGCAGTTCTTC.

This clone was found once. J is TRBJ2-7 and V is TRBV27, with D hard to call. This CDR3 contains 12 residues. Germline V gives CDR1 MNHEY, CDR2 SMNVEV (reference sequence). The V and J ends lost 8 bases and 0 bases respectively, with 8 bases between them. As DNA, the CDR3 is TGTGCCAGCTTCTCCAGCTCCTACGAGCAGTACTTC. It yields the protein CASFSSSYEQYF.

V is TRBV7-2 and J is TRBJ2-3; perhaps TRBD2 as D (5 bases). CDR3 length: 16 amino acids. Germline V CDR1 and CDR2: SGHTA, FQGNSA. V was shortened by 5 bases and J by 3 bases, with 18 bases between the two germline ends. In DNA form, the CDR3 reads TGTGCCAGCAGCGCGCGGCGAGGAGGCAAGACAGATACGCAGTATTTT. Translating gives CASSARRGGKTDTQYF.

This rearrangement joins TRBV28 to TRBJ1-4; 9 bases map to TRBD1. The length of the CDR3 is 14 residues. J lost 13 bases, V lost 5 bases, and 11 bases had no gene match. CDR1 is MDHEN and CDR2 is SYDVKM in the germline V gene. Written as DNA, the CDR3 is TGTGCCAGCAGTCCAGGACAGGGGAGATTTTCACTGTTTTTT. Its translation: CASSPGQGRFSLFF.

J is TRBJ1-1 and V is TRBV19; the D is unclear. CDR1 is LNHDA and CDR2 is SQIVND in the germline V gene (reference sequence). The CDR3 is 13 residues long. V was trimmed by 11 bases and J by 1 base, leaving 14 bases between them. The chain's CDR3 is CARHGSGNTEAFF. The CDR3 coding sequence is TGTGCCCGTCACGGAAGCGGGAACACTGAAGCTTTCTTT.

The chain employs TRBV12-5 and TRBJ2-3; 12 bases map to TRBD2. J lost 6 bases, V lost 1 base, and 8 bases had no gene match. From germline, CDR1 is LGHNT and CDR2 FRNRAP. The CDR3 loop spans 17 amino acids. The CDR3 nucleotides read TGTGCTAGTGGTTTGGACCTGACTAGCGGGGGCCCGGATACGCAGTATTTT. As protein: CASGLDLTSGGPDTQYF.

This chain uses TRBV9 with TRBJ2-5; 7 bases are a match to TRBD2. The CDR3 covers 17 residues. Germline lookup yields CDR1 SGDLS and CDR2 YYNGEE. V lost 3 bases and J lost 5; bases outside the gene matches: 16. The CDR3 spells CASSAAVGGTGRETQYF. The CDR3 nucleotides are TGTGCCAGCAGCGCAGCCGTGGGGGGGACGGGTAGGGAGACCCAGTACTTC.

The rearrangement joins TRBV30 to TRBJ1-2; D is perhaps TRBD1 (5 bases). This CDR3 spans 14 amino acids. Germline V gene sequence: CDR1 GTSNPN, CDR2 SVGIG (reference sequence). V dropped 4 bases and J dropped 3 bases, with 15 bases sitting between them. CDR3 sequence (DNA): TGTGCCTGGAATCCCACTTCAGGGTACTATGGCTACACCTTC. Translating gives CAWNPTSGYYGYTF. The complete variable domain, with remaining parts taken from reference TRBV30 and TRBJ1-2, reads SQTIHQWPATLVQPVGSPLSLECTVEGTSNPNLYWYRQAAGRGLQLLFYSVGIGQISSEVPQNLSASRPQDRQFILSSKKLLLSDSGFYLCAWNPTSGYYGYTFGSGTRLTVV.

The rearrangement joins TRBV4-3 to TRBJ1-4; D perhaps matches TRBD1 (5 bases). Germline V gives CDR1 LGHNA, CDR2 YSLEER. This CDR3 is 16 amino acids long. V was trimmed by 6 bases and J by 5 bases, leaving 19 bases between them. CDR3 protein: CASRTSAWSGNEKLFF. The CDR3 coding sequence is TGCGCCAGCAGAACTAGCGCGTGGTCAGGGAATGAAAAACTGTTTTTT.

The chain combines TRBV4-2 with TRBJ1-6, with 7 bases lining up with TRBD1. Trimming cost V 4 bases and J 0 bases; bases outside gene matches: 6. This CDR3 has 17 residues. CDR1 is LGHNA and CDR2 is YNFKEQ in the germline V gene. The CDR3 region is CASSRWTGSSYNSPLHF. For the CDR3, the DNA is TGTGCCAGCAGCCGATGGACAGGAAGCTCCTATAATTCACCCCTCCACTTT.

This rearrangement joins TRBV9 to TRBJ2-5; 14 bases are a match to TRBD2. This CDR3 is 15 amino acids long. The V gene end was trimmed by 3 bases and the J gene end by 5 bases; junction bases not matched to a gene: 3. The germline gives CDR1 SGDLS, CDR2 YYNGEE. CDR3 DNA sequence: TGTGCCAGCAGCGAGAGGACTAGCGGGGGGGAGACCCAGTACTTC. Translating it yields CASSERTSGGETQYF.

This chain connects TRBV19 to TRBJ1-1; 9 nucleotides agree with TRBD1. This CDR3 has 15 residues. Germline CDR1 and CDR2: LNHDA and SQIVND (reference sequence). Unmatched junction bases numbered 7, after V lost 5 bases and J lost 3 bases. DNA for the CDR3: TGTGCCAGTAGTTCGACAGGGGGGACGGACACTGAAGCTTTCTTT. Its protein product is CASSSTGGTDTEAFF.

The chain is built from TRBV19 and TRBJ1-1, with D possibly being TRBD1 (6 bases). This CDR3 comprises 14 residues. Trimming cost V 9 bases and J 3 bases, with 17 bases left between them. The germline V gene encodes CDR1 LNHDA and CDR2 SQIVND (reference sequence). For the CDR3, the DNA is TGTGCCAGCCTACAGGGACCTATGTACACTGAAGCTTTCTTT. It specifies CASLQGPMYTEAFF.

The sample holds one count of this clone. The chain couples TRBV6-5 to TRBJ1-1; tentative D call: TRBD1 (5 bases). V was shortened by 3 bases and J by 1 base, with 12 bases between the two germline ends. The CDR3 extends over 15 amino acids. Germline V gene data show CDR1 as MNHEY and CDR2 as SVGAGI. The CDR3 spells CASSYRRQKNTEAFF. The DNA of the CDR3 is TGTGCCAGCAGTTATCGGCGACAGAAGAACACTGAAGCTTTCTTT.

The chain couples TRBV27 to TRBJ2-5; D uncertain. Trimming took 0 bases from V and 3 from J, leaving 20 bases between them. Germline V lookup: CDR1 MNHEY, CDR2 SMNVEV (reference sequence). The CDR3 runs 18 residues. CDR3 nucleotide sequence: TGTGCCAGCAGTTTATCCTCCCCCGGGTCCCCAACGAAAGAGACCCAGTACTTC. It translates to CASSLSSPGSPTKETQYF.

The rearrangement uses TRBV11-2 and TRBJ2-7; 7 bases agree with TRBD1. Germline loops: CDR1 SGHAT, CDR2 FQNNGV. CDR3 length: 15 residues. J lost 3 bases, V lost 4 bases, and 9 bases had no gene match. CDR3 sequence: CASSYGTVTGYEQYF. The CDR3, as DNA: TGTGCCAGCAGCTACGGGACAGTTACCGGCTACGAGCAGTACTTC.

This clone was seen just once. The rearrangement uses TRBV19 and TRBJ2-2, with 9 bases lining up with TRBD1. Germline V CDR1 and CDR2: LNHDA, SQIVND (reference sequence). V trimming: 3 bases; J trimming: 6 bases; junction bases outside the gene matches: 8. The CDR3 has 16 residues. CDR3 loop: CASSMGDRAGAGELFF. The CDR3 DNA sequence: TGTGCCAGTAGTATGGGGGACAGGGCGGGGGCCGGGGAGCTGTTTTTT.